These 2 T cell receptor beta chains were sequenced from one sample in a study of T cells after yellow fever vaccination. Each CDR3 protein is one row after TCRdb ran MiXCR on the 5' RACE reads. Among roughly 250,000 distinct CDR3 sequences listed, 13% were seen once. Sequences were derived from CD4+ T cells sorted from PBMCs, sampled 45 days after the yellow fever booster vaccination. Receptors originate from a man younger than 40 who received the YFV17D yellow fever vaccine.

J is TRBJ2-1 and V is TRBV6-5; weak D call: TRBD2 (5 bases). Trimming cost V 0 bases and J 6 bases, with 12 bases left between them. The CDR3 length is 15 residues. Germline assignment: CDR1 MNHEY and CDR2 SVGAGI. In DNA form, the CDR3 reads TGTGCCAGCAGTTACTCCCGGGATGGTCGCAATGAGCAGTTCTTC. Amino acids: CASSYSRDGRNEQFF.

The rearrangement uses TRBV5-1 and TRBJ1-1; no definite D call. Per the germline V gene, CDR1 is SGHRS and CDR2 is YFSETQ. There are 16 residues in the CDR3. V lost 0 bases, J lost 0 bases, and 12 bases lay in between. The CDR3 spells CASSLAGLGMNTEAFF. For the CDR3, the DNA is TGCGCCAGCAGCTTGGCCGGTTTGGGCATGAACACTGAAGCTTTCTTT.